By sample fraction, the clone carrying this TCR beta chain is medium-sized. Trimming cost V 5 bases and J 2 bases, with 10 bases left between them. This CDR3 contains 13 residues. Looked up from germline, CDR1 is SGHVS and CDR2 is FNYEAQ. The sample comes from a study of early T cells in non-severe SARS-CoV-2 infection. Each cDNA molecule carried a unique molecular identifier. TCRdb recomputed calls from the 5' RACE reads with MiXCR, one row per CDR3 protein. The sample has under 70,000 distinct CDR3 sequences; more than 4% are singletons. The chain is built from TRBV7-6 and TRBJ2-7; either TRBD1 or TRBD2 may fit D (5 bases each). Sequenced: whole blood. The receptor comes from an adult who was a healthcare worker with PCR-confirmed SARS-CoV-2 infection or an uninfected control (not recorded which). The DNA of the CDR3 is TGTGCCAGCAGCCCAGGGAGTACCTACGAGCAGTACTTC. Protein sequence: CASSPGSTYEQYF.